The 10 T cell receptor beta chains presented below share a single source sample, sequenced in a study of CD8+ T cells in alopecia areata. Isolated RNA was reverse transcribed into cDNA used as the sequencing template. Sequencing was performed with immunoSEQ multiplex PCR; in TCRdb, only in-frame clones are kept and a portion is missing. The sample comprises 150,000 or so clones, around 47% of which are singletons, and approximately 6.8% rests with the top ten. The material sequenced was CD4+ T cells sorted from blood. These receptor sequences come from a human donor with alopecia areata.

J is TRBJ1-5 and V is TRBV28; D unresolved. Between the trimmed V and J ends, which lost 5 bases and 3 bases, there was a span of 5 bases. This CDR3 is 12 amino acids long. Germline values: CDR1 MDHEN, CDR2 SYDVKM. The CDR3 region is CASSGPNQPQHF. The CDR3 DNA follows: TGTGCCAGCAGTGGTCCCAATCAGCCCCAGCATTTT.

This clone was seen more than once but under ten times. The chain links TRBV29-1 to TRBJ2-7; TRBD1 or TRBD2 may be the D gene (5 bases each). Trimming shortened V by 1 base and J by 2 bases, and 9 bases separated the two germline ends. The CDR3 is 13 amino acids. Germline CDR1 and CDR2: SQVTM and ANQGSEA. Here the CDR3 DNA reads TGCAGCGTTGAAGGAGGGGCCGCCTACGAGCAGTACTTC. It yields the protein CSVEGGAAYEQYF.

This clone occurred once. This chain links TRBV5-6 with TRBJ2-7, with D perhaps TRBD1 or TRBD2 (5 bases each). V lost 1 base, J lost 4 bases, and 27 bases lay in between. Germline V gives CDR1 SGHDT, CDR2 YYEEEE. The CDR3 totals 19 residues. In nucleotides, the CDR3 is TGTGCCAGCAGCTTGAGACGGGACCCGACCGCAGAGGGCAAATACGAGCAGTACTTC. It encodes CASSLRRDPTAEGKYEQYF.

Only a few counts were recorded for this clone. The rearrangement uses TRBV27 and TRBJ1-5, with D unclear. The CDR3 spans 15 residues. V shed 6 bases and J shed 7 bases, with 19 bases lying between them. Per germline, CDR1 MNHEY and CDR2 SMNVEV (reference sequence). CDR3: CASSLFLGVGQPQHF. The CDR3 bases are TGTGCCAGCAGCCTATTCTTGGGCGTCGGCCAGCCCCAGCATTTT.

The chain is built from TRBV15 and TRBJ1-2; no definite D call. The CDR3 covers 13 residues. CDR1 LNHNV and CDR2 YYDKDF come from the germline V gene (reference sequence). Trimming took off 0 bases at V and 4 bases at J, with 6 bases between the two ends. The CDR3 DNA follows: TGTGCCACCAGCAGAGATAACAGCTATGGCTACACCTTC. Residues: CATSRDNSYGYTF.

The table lists this clone with a count of one. V gene TRBV27 combines with J gene TRBJ1-1; D gene ambiguous. The V gene lost 3 bases and the J gene lost 0 bases, with 5 bases spanning the gap. The CDR3 length is 13 residues. Germline assignment: CDR1 MNHEY and CDR2 SMNVEV (reference sequence). This CDR3 is CASSFLVNTEAFF. As DNA, the CDR3 is TGTGCCAGCAGTTTTTTGGTGAACACTGAAGCTTTCTTT.

This clone turned up a few times. The chain carries TRBV7-9 and TRBJ1-2, with D perhaps matching TRBD1 (6 bases). The CDR3 loop spans 12 amino acids. Germline loops: CDR1 SEHNR, CDR2 FQNEAQ (reference sequence). V gave up 2 bases and J gave up 6 bases, with 7 bases separating them. DNA for the CDR3: TGTGCCAGCAGCTTAAACAGGGATGGCTACACCTTC. It translates to CASSLNRDGYTF.

This clone showed up just a few times. The chain combines TRBV28 with TRBJ2-7, with 10 bases that match TRBD2. This CDR3 contains 16 residues. Germline-derived CDR1 and CDR2 are MDHEN and SYDVKM. Unmatched junction bases numbered 15, after V lost 6 bases and J lost 7 bases. CDR3 DNA sequence: TGTGCCAGCAGCCCCCGAATGCTAGCGGGAGCTGGTGAGCAGTACTTC. Translation: CASSPRMLAGAGEQYF.

This clone has just a few counts. The CDR3 region has the DNA TGTGCCAGCAGCATTACAGCTTCTGGGGCCAACGTCCTGACTTTC. It is translated as CASSITASGANVLTF. The chain joins TRBV6-5 to TRBJ2-6; D not resolved. V was shortened by 6 bases and J by 1 base, with 10 bases between the two germline ends. The CDR3 is 15 amino acids. CDR1 MNHEY and CDR2 SVGAGI come from the germline V gene.

This rearrangement joins TRBV29-1 to TRBJ2-5; weak D call: TRBD1 (5 bases). V lost 8 bases and J lost 4, with 11 bases in between. Germline V gene lookup returns CDR1 SQVTM and CDR2 ANQGSEA. This CDR3 has 11 amino acids. CDR3 DNA sequence: TGCAGCCTCAGGGAAGGAGAGACCCAGTACTTC. Translated: CSLREGETQYF. Complete variable domain (other parts from reference TRBV29-1 and TRBJ2-5): SAVISQKPSRDICQRGTSLTIQCQVDSQVTMMFWYRQQPGQSLTLIATANQGSEATYESGFVIDKFPISRPNLTFSTLTVSNMSPEDSSIYLCSLREGETQYFGPGTRLLVL.